The rows below give T cell receptor beta chains drawn from one sample of a study of graft-versus-host responses after intestinal transplantation. Generated by immunoSEQ multiplex PCR, the TCRdb table keeps only in-frame clones and is missing some. The sample consists of about 6,800 clones, around 91% of them appearing once. Source: PBMCs, taken just under 85 days after transplant. The receptors were sampled from a human patient who received an intestinal transplant, so some T cells may come from the graft donor. Both conserved end residues are part of each CDR3. Each record gives: V gene, J gene, D gene, clone size, CDR3 DNA, CDR3 protein. A D gene is named only where the DNA matches it firmly. Clone size, where shown, is once, few, many, or a class for clones that have expanded.

>TRBV6-1|TRBJ2-5|TRBD2|.
TGTGCCAGCAGCCTACTAGCGGGGGGGCAAGAGACCCAGTACTTC
CASSLLAGGQETQYF
>TRBV7-9|TRBJ1-4|.|once
TGTGCCAGCAGCTTAGCTTGGGGGGCCGAAGAAAAACTGTTTTTT
CASSLAWGAEEKLFF
>TRBV27|TRBJ2-3|.|.
TGTGCCAGCAGTTTATCGGGCTTCCTCCCAGATACGCAGTATTTT
CASSLSGFLPDTQYF
>TRBV6-6|TRBJ2-1|.|.
TGTGCCAGCAGTTACACAGGGTTCAATGAGCAGTTCTTC
CASSYTGFNEQFF
>TRBV7-9|TRBJ2-3|TRBD2|.
TGTGCCAGCAGCCCCCAAGGCCTAGCGGGGCTGACAGATACGCAGTATTTT
CASSPQGLAGLTDTQYF
>TRBV7-9|TRBJ2-3|TRBD2|.
TGTGCCAGCAGCTTAGGACTAGCGGGGGGCGCAGCGGTTACGCAGTATTTT
CASSLGLAGGAAVTQYF
>TRBV30|TRBJ1-2|.|.
TGTGCCTGGAGTGTTGGGTCAGACTATGGCTACACCTTC
CAWSVGSDYGYTF
>TRBV7-6|TRBJ2-1|.|once
TGTGCCAGCAGCTTAGTTGCGGGCGATGAGCAGTTCTTC
CASSLVAGDEQFF
>TRBV9|TRBJ2-1|TRBD1|once
TGTGCCAGCAGCGTAGCCGACAGGGGCAATGAGCAGTTCTTC
CASSVADRGNEQFF
>TRBV27|TRBJ1-5|.|.
TGTGCCAGCAGTTTAGCAGGGTTGGATCAGCCCCAGCATTTT
CASSLAGLDQPQHF
>TRBV19|TRBJ1-2|.|.
TGTGCCAGTAGTATGACGGGGCAGATTGGCTACACCTTC
CASSMTGQIGYTF
>TRBV2|TRBJ2-7|TRBD2|.
TGTGCCAGCAGTGAATATCCTCGCGGGAGTCTCACCTACGAGCAGTACTTC
CASSEYPRGSLTYEQYF
>TRBV2|TRBJ2-1|TRBD2|.
TGTGCCAGCAGTGGGACTAGCGGGGGCCCAGAAATGAACAATGAGCAGTTCTTC
CASSGTSGGPEMNNEQFF
>TRBV2|TRBJ2-7|.|.
TGTGCCAGCAGTGACGTCGAGTCCTACGAGCAGTACTTC
CASSDVESYEQYF
>TRBV7-9|TRBJ2-7|TRBD1|.
TGTGCCAGCAGCGGGACAGGGGGCTTTTACGAGCAGTACTTC
CASSGTGGFYEQYF
>TRBV5-4|TRBJ2-7|.|.
TGTGCCAGCAGCTCAGGACAGCCGTCTAGACTATCCTACGAGCAGTACTTC
CASSSGQPSRLSYEQYF
>TRBV5-6|TRBJ1-2|TRBD1|.
TGTGCCAGCAGCTTGGTAGCAGGGGGGAAAGGTGGCTACACCTTC
CASSLVAGGKGGYTF
>TRBV7-3|TRBJ2-5|TRBD2|.
TGTGCCAGCAGCGAGAGAGGGACTAGCGGAAAAGAGACCCAGTACTTC
CASSERGTSGKETQYF
>TRBV29-1|TRBJ2-2|TRBD1|once
TGCAGCGTCGAACAGGGGGTGGGGAGCGGGGAGCTGTTTTTT
CSVEQGVGSGELFF
>TRBV9|TRBJ2-1|.|.
TGTGCCAGCAGCTCGTGGTCGGGGGCGGGAGCTAGGAATGAGCAGTTCTTC
CASSSWSGAGARNEQFF
>TRBV6-1|TRBJ1-2|TRBD1|.
TGTGCCAGCGGACAGGGAGGTGACTATGGCTACACCTTC
CASGQGGDYGYTF
>TRBV28|TRBJ2-1|.|.
TGTGCCAGCAGGCTCCCGGGGCAGGGATACAATGAGCAGTTCTTC
CASRLPGQGYNEQFF
>TRBV10-3|TRBJ1-2|.|.
TGTGCCATCAGCCCCCTGGGCCTTAACTATGGCTACACCTTC
CAISPLGLNYGYTF
>TRBV27|TRBJ2-7|.|.
TGTGCCAGCAGAAGGACAGAGACCTACGAGCAGTACTTC
CASRRTETYEQYF
>TRBV5-1|TRBJ2-6|.|once
TGCGCCAGCAGCTTAACGGATACATCTGGGGCCAACGTCCTGACTTTC
CASSLTDTSGANVLTF
>TRBV10-3|TRBJ2-3|TRBD1|.
TGTGCCATCAGGAAAGCCACAGGGACAGTTTGGGGCACAGATACGCAGTATTTT
CAIRKATGTVWGTDTQYF
>TRBV28|TRBJ2-3|TRBD1|.
TGTGCCAGCAGTGGGACAGGGGGCACAGATACGCAGTATTTT
CASSGTGGTDTQYF
>TRBV5-1|TRBJ1-6|.|once
TGCGCCAGCAGCCCGCCTGGACAGTTAAACTCCTATAATTCACCCCTCCACTTT
CASSPPGQLNSYNSPLHF
>TRBV6-5|TRBJ2-7|TRBD2|.
TGTGCCAGCACCGGACTAGCGGGAACCTACGAGCAGTACTTC
CASTGLAGTYEQYF
>TRBV5-1|TRBJ2-7|.|.
TGCGCCAGCAGCCCGGACGCCCTCAGGATCTACGAGCAGTACTTC
CASSPDALRIYEQYF
>TRBV6-5|TRBJ2-5|.|.
TGTGCCAGCGGGCCGTCACGAGAGACCCAGTACTTC
CASGPSRETQYF
>TRBV5-6|TRBJ1-1|.|.
TGTGCCAGCAGCCGGGGGCGGGGGAACACTGAAGCTTTCTTT
CASSRGRGNTEAFF
>TRBV5-1|TRBJ2-3|.|.
TGCGCCAGCAGCTTGAGGACAGATACGCAGTATTTT
CASSLRTDTQYF
>TRBV18|TRBJ2-3|.|.
TGTGCCAGCTCACCGCTGCGCGTTGGCGGGGACACAGATACGCAGTATTTT
CASSPLRVGGDTDTQYF
>TRBV29-1|TRBJ2-6|.|.
TGCAGCGTTGAAGCTGGTAAGCTTTCGGGGGCCAACGTCCTGACTTTC
CSVEAGKLSGANVLTF
>TRBV5-1|TRBJ2-3|TRBD2|.
TGCGCCAGCAGCGCGGGGGGGCCTACAGATACGCAGTATTTT
CASSAGGPTDTQYF
>TRBV9|TRBJ1-1|TRBD1|.
TGTGCCAGCAGCGTAGGGGACAGTATGAACACTGAAGCTTTCTTT
CASSVGDSMNTEAFF
>TRBV6-4|TRBJ2-5|TRBD2|once
TGTGCCAGCAGTGAAACTAGCGGGGGGCAAGAGACCCAGTACTTC
CASSETSGGQETQYF
>TRBV27|TRBJ1-1|.|.
TGTGCCAGCAGTCTGCGGGCGGGAAACACTGAAGCTTTCTTT
CASSLRAGNTEAFF
>TRBV11-3|TRBJ2-5|.|once
TGTGCCAGCAGCAGTGAGGTCCAAGAGACCCAGTACTTC
CASSSEVQETQYF
>TRBV6-1|TRBJ2-7|TRBD2|.
TGTGCCAGCAGTGAAACTAGCGGGGGCGGGAACGAGCAGTACTTC
CASSETSGGGNEQYF
>TRBV6-6|TRBJ1-4|.|.
TGTGCCAGCAGCCGGGTCGGCAGATTAAATGAAAAACTGTTTTTT
CASSRVGRLNEKLFF
>TRBV6-1|TRBJ1-1|.|.
TGTGCCAGCAGTCCGGCTATGAACACTGAAGCTTTCTTT
CASSPAMNTEAFF